The T cell receptor (beta chain) described here comes from a study of T cells in Graves' hyperthyroidism and ophthalmopathy. The CDR3 extends over 15 amino acids. Between the trimmed V and J ends, which lost 2 bases and 11 bases, there was a span of 19 bases. Germline V lookup: CDR1 MDHEN, CDR2 SYDVKM. PBMCs were sourced from 9 to 10 ml fresh peripheral blood. This clonotype has at least ten counts. Its matching antigen is unknown. Whole-study findings and limits: Blood also showed most of the thyroid clonotypes that were expanded above 0.001.

RNA transcripts were the template for amplifying TCR beta CDR3 regions. Researchers ran a first-round RT-PCR on the TCR CDR3 using the HTBI primer set. TCRdb reprocessed the multiplex PCR reads with MiXCR, giving one entry per CDR3 protein. The data contain about 690,000 distinct CDR3 sequences, around 16% of them singletons. Source material: blood. This receptor was taken from a man aged 50 or older with Graves' hyperthyroidism. The gene calls are TRBV28 and TRBJ1-5; no firm D call. The CDR3 here is CASSLRRAGDLAQHF. As DNA, the CDR3 is TGTGCCAGCAGTTTACGGAGGGCAGGCGATTTGGCCCAGCATTTT. The full variable domain, its missing parts supplied by reference TRBV28 and TRBJ1-5, is DVKVTQSSRYLVKRTGEKVFLECVQDMDHENMFWYRQDPGLGLRLIYFSYDVKMKEKGDIPEGYSVSREKKERFSLILESASTNQTSMYLCASSLRRAGDLAQHFGDGTRLSIL.